This T cell receptor beta chain is from a study of T cell repertoires in cytomegalovirus infection (dated by TCRdb to between 2018 and 2020). A note on the overall study: Peptide stimulations targeted recently identified HLA-C-restricted CMV epitopes, whose presentation resists viral immunomodulation, together with well-studied HLA-B-restricted epitopes. The HLA type of each donor mattered for the analysis, because public TCR beta signatures pointed to carriage of CMV infection along with the matching HLA type.

The paper as a whole reports these results and caveats: Cumulative frequency of public TCR beta family members discriminated carriers of CMV infection plus the relevant HLA type in this cohort and an independent approximately 350-donor cohort. The ex vivo response was dominated by HLA-C-restricted CMV-specific TCR beta clonotypes, which also provided the single most frequent clonotype in two of eight donors.

In light of the paper, this sample's treatment or condition label describes: in vitro stimulation with specific CMV peptide epitopes to enrich CMV-specific T cells. The CDR3 spans 14 residues, from the cysteine through the phenylalanine. Just the 42-base CDR3 DNA is kept, in frame starting at base 1. V lost 3 bases and J lost 7 bases, and the count of bases not matched to a germline gene is 7. As encoded in the germline V gene, CDR1 is SGDLS while CDR2 is YYNGEE. Concerning this clonotype itself: Its antigen specificity is not known. Per-nucleotide qualities are absent, and no much larger clonotype sits a single base away.

The instrument was an Illumina HiSeq 1500. Through fastp at Q25 and MiXCR, TCRdb rebuilt clones from the public reads, retaining in-frame beta chains. Rows with a matching CDR3 protein are joined into one entry that keeps the most common DNA and genes. The sample has under 850,000 distinct CDR3 sequences on record, approximately 33% of them singletons. The ten largest account for over 15% of the sample. The chain employs TRBV9 and TRBJ1-2; TRBD1 fits 9 bases in the junction. The receptor was isolated from a human donor in good health (CMV status not recorded). Some clones in this sample may be carry-over from other donors' samples. The material was cultured PBMCs, obtained from culture after CMV antigen stimulation. The DNA reads TGTGCCAGCAGCGGCTACAGGGGGCGGCTTGGCTACACCTTC. This translates into CASSGYRGRLGYTF.